This T cell receptor beta chain was identified during a study of T cells after yellow fever vaccination. Study outcomes and limitations: The secondary response was weaker but peaked faster, day 5 versus 15.

Conversion of TCR transcripts into cDNA relied on 5'RACE template switching, which added a universal primer site and UMIs. One entry per CDR3 protein, called by TCRdb with MiXCR from the 5' RACE reads. The sample consists of some 400,000 distinct CDR3 sequences, roughly 20% of them appearing once. The V and J ends lost 2 bases and 4 bases respectively, with 9 bases between them. The length of the CDR3 is 14 residues. Germline values: CDR1 PRHDT, CDR2 FYEKMQ (reference sequence). Concerning this clonotype: As yet, its antigen is unknown.

The sequencing used PBMCs, collected before the yellow fever booster vaccination. The receptor was isolated from a man younger than 30 who received the YFV17D yellow fever vaccine. This chain links TRBV13 with TRBJ2-4; D not resolved. The CDR3 here is CASSLRSLKNIQYF. In nucleotides, the CDR3 is TGTGCCAGCAGCTTAAGGAGTTTAAAAAACATTCAGTACTTC.